These 30 T cell receptor beta chains share one sample of origin, sequenced in a study of post-analysis software for immune sequencing data. Their antigens remain unidentified. Study-level results: Patients carried roughly 5 TRBV segments more frequently than controls did, and TRBV5-6, TRBV5-1 and TRBV20-1 were among them.

TCR beta libraries were prepared from cDNA with unique molecular identifiers. MiXCR was run by TCRdb on the PCR reads, yielding one entry per CDR3 protein. This sample has about 430,000 distinct CDR3 sequences, with over 30% found just once. Sequencing was carried out using blood. These receptors were taken from a girl aged 2 to 10 with multiple sclerosis.

This clonotype showed up just a few times. The chain combines TRBV2 with TRBJ2-7, with TRBD2 as a possible D gene (6 bases). Germline values: CDR1 SNHLY, CDR2 FYNNEI. V shed 5 bases and J shed 2 bases, with 10 bases lying between them. CDR3 length: 13 amino acids. The CDR3 reads CASSLAHAYEQYF. CDR3 nucleotide sequence: TGTGCCAGCAGTCTAGCGCACGCCTACGAGCAGTACTTC.

The chain employs TRBV9 and TRBJ2-7; D possibly matches TRBD1 or TRBD2 (5 bases each). V was pared by 4 bases and J by 9 bases, with 23 bases between. The CDR3 spans 15 residues. Looked up from germline, CDR1 is SGDLS and CDR2 is YYNGEE. CDR3: CASSPRGVGSEGQYF. The CDR3 bases are TGTGCCAGCAGCCCGAGGGGCGTGGGAAGCGAGGGGCAGTACTTC.

The CDR3 DNA is TGTGCCAGCAGCTTAACGGACAGGGCTGACGGCTACACCTTC. Translated: CASSLTDRADGYTF. The chain couples TRBV7-3 to TRBJ1-2, with 8 bases matching TRBD1. The V and J ends lost 0 bases and 8 bases, in that order; junction bases with no gene match: 5. The CDR3 length is 14 residues. The V gene's germline CDR1 is SGHTA and CDR2 FQGTGA. The whole variable domain, filled in from reference TRBV7-3 and TRBJ1-2, reads GAGVSQTPSNKVTEKGKYVELRCDPISGHTALYWYRQSLGQGPEFLIYFQGTGAADDSGLPNDRFFAVRPEGSVSTLKIQRTERGDSAVYLCASSLTDRADGYTFGSGTRLTVV.

V usage is TRBV7-2 and J usage is TRBJ2-3, with TRBD2 as a possible D gene (5 bases). Germline loops: CDR1 SGHTA, CDR2 FQGNSA. V dropped 4 bases and J dropped 1 base, with 27 bases sitting between them. This CDR3 region has 20 residues. CDR3 in amino acids: CASSWPVGSAFTWGTDTQYF. As DNA, the CDR3 is TGTGCCAGCAGCTGGCCCGTCGGTAGCGCCTTCACTTGGGGCACAGATACGCAGTATTTT.

The chain has TRBV28 and TRBJ2-4, with D possibly matching TRBD2 (6 bases). The V and J ends lost 6 bases and 0 bases respectively, with 21 bases between them. The CDR3 extends over 18 amino acids. Germline V lookup: CDR1 MDHEN, CDR2 SYDVKM. The CDR3 coding sequence is TGTGCCAGCAGGCGGGGTTTTAGGTCGAGTATAGCCAAAAACATTCAGTACTTC. Its translation is CASRRGFRSSIAKNIQYF.

This chain links TRBV7-2 with TRBJ2-1; 11 bases align to TRBD2. J gave up 5 bases and V 0 bases, and 6 bases lay outside the gene matches. Germline V CDR1 and CDR2: SGHTA, FQGNSA. This CDR3 is 17 amino acids long. In DNA form, the CDR3 reads TGTGCCAGCAGCTTAGCGCTCCTAGCGGGGGGAAACAATGAGCAGTTCTTC. It is translated as CASSLALLAGGNNEQFF.

This clonotype was counted a few times. V and J are TRBV6-5 and TRBJ2-5; 13 positions agree with TRBD2. Germline V gene sequence: CDR1 MNHEY, CDR2 SVGAGI. This CDR3 spans 14 amino acids. Unmatched junction bases numbered 8, after V lost 5 bases and J lost 11 bases. The CDR3 bases are TGTGCCAGCAGTCTACTAGCGGGAGGGCCAGAGCAGTACTTC. Translation gives CASSLLAGGPEQYF.

V gene TRBV7-2 combines with J gene TRBJ1-6; D is uncertain. Trimming stripped 1 base from V and 14 bases from J, with 12 bases between. The CDR3 is 13 amino acids. The germline CDR1 and CDR2 sequences are SGHTA and FQGNSA. The CDR3 DNA sequence: TGTGCCAGCAGCTTAGGGCAGAAAGTGACCCTCCACTTT. It yields the protein CASSLGQKVTLHF.

This chain uses TRBV27 with TRBJ2-4, with D maybe TRBD1 (6 bases). The closer fit of TRBJ2-7 to the DNA end suggests the J call may be wrong. The CDR3 covers 15 residues. Per the germline V gene, CDR1 is MNHEY and CDR2 is SMNVEV (reference sequence). The CDR3 loop is CASRPGTIAAYEQYF. The CDR3 DNA reads TGTGCCAGCAGGCCCGGGACAATAGCCGCCTACGAGCAGTACTTC.

There are many counts of this clonotype. The chain recombines TRBV28 with TRBJ2-7; D call uncertain. CDR3 length: 10 residues. V was clipped by 5 bases and J by 3 bases, with 2 bases between them. Germline CDR1 and CDR2: MDHEN and SYDVKM. For the CDR3, the DNA is TGTGCCAGCAGTGGCTACGAGCAGTACTTC. Translated, it gives CASSGYEQYF.

In this sample, this clonotype turned up many times. The genes are TRBV10-1 and TRBJ2-5; D is perhaps TRBD2 (7 bases). This CDR3 comprises 14 residues. CDR1 is WNHNN and CDR2 is SYGVQD in the germline V gene (reference sequence). The ends were cut back, 5 bases at V and 4 bases at J, with 14 bases in the middle. The CDR3, as DNA: TGCGCCAGCAGTACCGGGGGGCGAAGAGAGACCCAGTACTTC. Its translation: CASSTGGRRETQYF.

The chain has TRBV11-2 and TRBJ2-5, with TRBD2 matching over 16 bases. V trimming: 3 bases; J trimming: 3 bases; junction bases outside the gene matches: 1. CDR1 is SGHAT, CDR2 FQNNGV, per germline. The length of the CDR3 is 16 residues. The CDR3 sequence is CASSLGLAGGKETQYF. The CDR3 DNA reads as TGTGCCAGCAGCTTGGGACTAGCGGGGGGGAAAGAGACCCAGTACTTC.

This chain connects TRBV7-9 to TRBJ2-5; D gene uncertain. The ends were cut back, 5 bases at V and 4 bases at J, with 14 bases in the middle. This CDR3 has 14 residues. Germline values: CDR1 SEHNR, CDR2 FQNEAQ (reference sequence). CDR3 amino acids: CASSLLGSGETQYF. In nucleotides, the CDR3 is TGTGCCAGCAGCCTCCTGGGTAGTGGAGAGACCCAGTACTTC.

The V call is TRBV28, the J call TRBJ1-5; D uncertain. CDR3 size: 15 residues. V was trimmed by 5 bases and J by 6 bases, leaving 17 bases between them. Germline CDR1 and CDR2: MDHEN and SYDVKM. CDR3 in DNA: TGTGCCAGCAGTACCTACGGGCAGGTTCGTCAGCCCCAGCATTTT. It translates to CASSTYGQVRQPQHF.

This rearrangement joins TRBV11-2 to TRBJ2-1; D ambiguous. V gave up 4 bases and J gave up 1 base, with 17 bases separating them. Germline V gene lookup returns CDR1 SGHAT and CDR2 FQNNGV. CDR3 length: 17 amino acids. The CDR3 nucleotides are TGTGCCAGCAGCTCCACCTCTGATGGTGTATCCTACAATGAGCAGTTCTTC. It encodes CASSSTSDGVSYNEQFF. Using reference TRBV11-2 and TRBJ2-1 for the parts outside the CDR3, the full variable domain is EAGVAQSPRYKIIEKRQSVAFWCNPISGHATLYWYQQILGQGPKLLIQFQNNGVVDDSQLPKDRFSAERLKGVDSTLKIQPAKLEDSAVYLCASSSTSDGVSYNEQFFGPGTRLTVL.

The CDR3: CSASPETLATYEQYF. The DNA of the CDR3 is TGCAGTGCTAGCCCGGAGACGCTAGCGACATACGAGCAGTACTTC. The rearrangement links TRBV20-1 to TRBJ2-4, with D possibly TRBD2 on 6 matching bases. The end of the DNA aligns better with TRBJ2-7, so the J call may be wrong. CDR1 and CDR2 from the germline V gene are DFQATT and SNEGSKA (reference sequence). The CDR3 has 15 amino acids.

The chain couples TRBV13 to TRBJ2-3, with no clear D. V shed 5 bases and J shed 7 bases, with 16 bases lying between them. This CDR3 contains 14 residues. The germline V gene has CDR1 PRHDT and CDR2 FYEKMQ (reference sequence). The CDR3 DNA follows: TGTGCCAGCAGCCACCGCCCGAACACCAATACGCAGTATTTT. Residues: CASSHRPNTNTQYF.

Worth noting for this clonotype: Relative to the germline gene, one junction end is altered; a read error may explain this. The chain couples TRBV3-1 to TRBJ2-1; either TRBD1 or TRBD2 may fit D (6 bases each). Germline values: CDR1 LGHDT, CDR2 YNNKEL (reference sequence). The CDR3 is 14 residues long. CDR3 DNA sequence: TGTGCCAGTAGCCAAGTGGGGGGCAGCAATGAGCAGTTCTTC. Protein: CASSQVGGSNEQFF.

The chain is built from TRBV27 and TRBJ2-7; 7 bases fit TRBD2. Looked up from germline, CDR1 is MNHEY and CDR2 is SMNVEV (reference sequence). The CDR3 loop spans 16 amino acids. The junction had 10 bases not matched to a gene; V was cut back by 2 bases and J by 3 bases. CDR3: CASSLVLASGSYEQYF. CDR3 sequence (DNA): TGTGCCAGCAGTTTAGTATTAGCTAGCGGAAGCTACGAGCAGTACTTC.

The rearrangement uses TRBV3-1 and TRBJ1-5; possible D gene TRBD1, 6 bases. This CDR3 comprises 15 residues. V was shortened by 1 base and J by 5 bases, with 12 bases between the two germline ends. Germline V gene data show CDR1 as LGHDT and CDR2 as YNNKEL (reference sequence). The CDR3 nucleotides read TGTGCCAGCAGCCAAGGTCAGGACAGATATCAGCCCCAGCATTTT. It is translated as CASSQGQDRYQPQHF.

The chain employs TRBV12-3 or TRBV12-4 and TRBJ2-7, with 10 bases lining up with TRBD2. The CDR3 is made up of 14 amino acids. V was pared by 2 bases and J by 3 bases, with 1 base of the junction left unmatched. The CDR3 here is CASSLLAGDYEQYF. CDR3 nucleotides: TGTGCCAGCAGTTTACTAGCGGGGGACTACGAGCAGTACTTC.

This clonotype was counted between two and nine times. V usage is TRBV7-3 and J usage is TRBJ1-1; D is undetermined. The CDR3 has 13 residues. In germline, CDR1 is SGHTA, CDR2 FQGTGA. Deletions cut 4 bases from V and 7 bases from J, with 13 bases between. CDR3 nucleotide sequence: TGTGCCAGCAGCTCCTCGGGGAGAAATGAAGCTTTCTTT. Its protein is CASSSSGRNEAFF.

The chain employs TRBV7-2 and TRBJ2-7, with a possible D match to TRBD2 (5 bases). Germline values: CDR1 SGHTA, CDR2 FQGNSA. The CDR3 contains 16 residues. Trimming stripped 4 bases from V and 0 bases from J, with 16 bases between. CDR3 residues: CASSSSGGGSSYEQYF. CDR3 coding DNA: TGTGCCAGCAGCTCCAGCGGCGGTGGGAGCTCCTACGAGCAGTACTTC.

This chain connects TRBV10-3 to TRBJ1-1; tentatively, D is TRBD1 (6 bases). The CDR3 contains 14 residues. CDR1 and CDR2 from the germline V gene are ENHRY and SYGVKD. V shed 6 bases and J shed 2 bases, with 13 bases lying between them. The DNA for the CDR3 is TGTGCCATCAGCACCCGGGACAAAAACACTGAAGCTTTCTTT. Its translation is CAISTRDKNTEAFF.

The V call is TRBV6-4, the J call TRBJ1-2; D may be TRBD1 (5 bases). Looked up from germline, CDR1 is MRHNA and CDR2 is SNTAGT. The CDR3 is made up of 15 amino acids. V was trimmed by 0 bases and J by 2 bases, leaving 10 bases between them. CDR3 in amino acids: CASSDSPGRNYGYTF. The CDR3 region has the DNA TGTGCCAGCAGTGACTCTCCGGGACGGAACTATGGCTACACCTTC.

In its sample, this clonotype was seen a few times. The chain uses TRBV12-3 or TRBV12-4 and TRBJ1-2, with 9 bases fitting TRBD1. The V segment lost 8 bases and the J segment 12 bases; nucleotides outside the gene matches: 16. This CDR3 region has 14 residues. As DNA, the CDR3 is TGTGCCAGCTCCCTCCAGGTGGGACAGGGTCGCGACACCTTC. Translation: CASSLQVGQGRDTF.

CDR3 sequence: CASSQDAFGGFWYGYTF. CDR3 sequence (DNA): TGCGCCAGCAGCCAAGATGCGTTCGGAGGGTTTTGGTATGGCTACACCTTC. The chain uses TRBV4-1 and TRBJ1-2; D is unclear. The CDR3 contains 17 residues. Trimming pared 0 bases from V and 5 bases from J, leaving 19 bases between. Looked up from germline, CDR1 is MGHRA and CDR2 is YSYEKL.

The sample holds one count of this clonotype. The chain joins TRBV28 to TRBJ2-7, with 8 nucleotides matching TRBD1. The CDR3 has 15 amino acids. With V trimmed by 1 base and J by 1 base, 3 bases remained unmatched. CDR1 is MDHEN and CDR2 is SYDVKM in the germline V gene. The CDR3, as DNA: TGTGCCAGCAGTTTATTCCAGGGGGCGTCCTACGAGCAGTACTTC. Amino acids: CASSLFQGASYEQYF.

CDR3 nucleotide sequence: TGTGCCAGCAGCTTGCGGATATTACTAGCGGGGGGGAGTAAGACCCAGTACTTC. Its protein product is CASSLRILLAGGSKTQYF. The chain carries TRBV5-6 and TRBJ2-5, with TRBD2 matching over 13 bases. The ends lost 1 base at V and 6 bases at J; junction bases unmatched: 12. The germline V gene encodes CDR1 SGHDT and CDR2 YYEEEE. This CDR3 spans 18 amino acids.

This clonotype turned up a few times. This chain connects TRBV20-1 to TRBJ1-2; possibly TRBD1 for D (5 bases). The CDR3 is made up of 12 amino acids. Trimming stripped 4 bases from V and 8 bases from J, with 14 bases between. Germline CDR1 is DFQATT and CDR2 is SNEGSKA (reference sequence). Here the CDR3 reads CSATGGSKGYTF. The CDR3 nucleotides are TGCAGTGCTACCGGGGGGTCAAAAGGCTACACCTTC.